This section outlines one T cell receptor (beta chain) sequence together with its context. The data belong to a study of blood T cell repertoires in COVID-19. Study in general: Samples came from the United States, Italy and Spain, spanning acute and convalescent COVID-19. The analysed material was cDNA or gDNA that came from T cells, B-cell-depleted T cells, or PBMCs.

In the original analysis: Amplification of reference gene primers provided the estimated nucleated cell counts. The table came from immunoSEQ multiplex PCR; TCRdb's copy has only in-frame clones and leaves some out. The DNA gave D and trimming, while V, J and clone size come from that table. The table records some 140,000 clones, approximately 90% of them present only once. V was cut by 6 bases and J by 3 bases, with 12 bases left in between. This CDR3 has 13 amino acids. Germline values: CDR1 SQVTM, CDR2 ANQGSEA. The chain couples TRBV29-1 to TRBJ1-5; the D gene is possibly TRBD1 (5 bases). The source is a man in his forties or fifties with active or convalescent COVID-19. The sequenced sample consisted of peripheral blood. Written as DNA, the CDR3 is TGCAGCGTGTCAGGGTCGAACAATCAGCCCCAGCATTTT. As protein: CSVSGSNNQPQHF.